This T cell receptor beta chain was documented in a study of blood T cell repertoires in COVID-19. In the study overall: The samples span acute and convalescent COVID-19 from the United States, Italy and Spain.

The CDR3 covers 13 residues. The germline V and J ends were trimmed by 2 bases and 11 bases, with 16 bases remaining between them. Germline assignment: CDR1 SGHRS and CDR2 YFSETQ. Only in-frame clones appear in the TCRdb table, and some are missing; sequencing was by immunoSEQ multiplex PCR. The sample has approximately 68,000 clones; around 80% are singletons. Sequenced sample: peripheral blood. The receptor's source is a human donor in a cohort sampled during active COVID-19. The chain combines TRBV5-1 with TRBJ1-1, with unresolved D. DNA of the CDR3: TGCGCCAGCAGCTTCGCGACCCGGGTAGAGGCTTTCTTT. Its translation is CASSFATRVEAFF.